This T cell receptor (beta chain) stems from a study of T cells in Graves' hyperthyroidism and ophthalmopathy. Amplified TCR beta CDR3 regions came from RNA transcripts. Carried out on the TCR CDR3, a first-round RT-PCR used the HTBI primer set. TCRdb used MiXCR to reprocess the multiplex PCR reads, holding one entry per CDR3 protein. The sample has around 600,000 distinct CDR3 sequences, approximately 16% seen once. This sequence originates from a woman between 40 and 50 years old with Graves' ophthalmopathy. The source material was blood.

CDR3 residues: CASSPTLGGQPQHF. The DNA of the CDR3 is TGTGCCAGCAGTCCTACCCTGGGAGGTCAGCCCCAGCATTTT. The genes are TRBV6-1 and TRBJ1-5, with no clear D. V dropped 5 bases and J dropped 6 bases, with 14 bases sitting between them. The CDR3 has 14 residues. Germline V gene data show CDR1 as MNHNS and CDR2 as SASEGT.